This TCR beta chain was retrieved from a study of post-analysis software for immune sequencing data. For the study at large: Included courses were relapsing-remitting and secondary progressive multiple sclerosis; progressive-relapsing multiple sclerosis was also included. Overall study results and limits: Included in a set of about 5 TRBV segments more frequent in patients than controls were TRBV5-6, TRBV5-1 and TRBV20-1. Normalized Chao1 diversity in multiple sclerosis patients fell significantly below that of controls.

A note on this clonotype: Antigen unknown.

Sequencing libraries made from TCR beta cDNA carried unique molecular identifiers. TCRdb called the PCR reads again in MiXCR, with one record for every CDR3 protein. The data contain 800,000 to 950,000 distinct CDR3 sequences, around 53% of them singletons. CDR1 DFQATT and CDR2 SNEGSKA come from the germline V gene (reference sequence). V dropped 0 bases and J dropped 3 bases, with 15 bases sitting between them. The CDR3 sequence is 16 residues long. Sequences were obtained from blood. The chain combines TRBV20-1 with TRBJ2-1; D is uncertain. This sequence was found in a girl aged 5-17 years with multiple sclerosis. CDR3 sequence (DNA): TGCAGTGCTAGAGATTTGCTCAAAGGCGACTACAATGAGCAGTTCTTC. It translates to CSARDLLKGDYNEQFF.